Below, 14 T cell receptor beta chains from the same sample are listed, as sequenced in a study of blood T cell repertoires in COVID-19 (dated by TCRdb to the early 2020s). Library preparation employed the immunoSEQ multiplex PCR assay. In TCRdb, the immuneACCESS table is reduced to in-frame sequences with V and J assigned. These tables do not hold every clone; where another copy was compared, an unresolved V gene accounts for under half, and the others remain unexplained. For this sample there are about 130,000 clones; around 82% appear just once. Around 13% of the sample rests with the top ten. Sequenced: peripheral blood. These receptors were taken from a young woman who had recovered from COVID-19.

J is TRBJ2-1 and V is TRBV12-5, with TRBD2 matching 10 bases. This CDR3 region has 19 residues. The trim removed 0 bases at V and 0 bases at J, leaving 8 bases unmatched. Germline CDR1 reads LGHNT; CDR2 reads FRNRAP. CDR3 sequence (DNA): TGTGCTAGTGGTTTGGTAATCGCACTAGCGGGAAACTCCTACAATGAGCAGTTCTTC. Translating it yields CASGLVIALAGNSYNEQFF.

The chain joins TRBV7-3 to TRBJ2-4; 9 bases match TRBD1. CDR1 and CDR2 from the germline V gene are SGHTA and FQGTGA. The CDR3 runs to 19 residues. With 5 bases clipped from V and 3 bases from J, the junction kept 17 bases outside the gene matches. The DNA for the CDR3 is TGTGCCAGCAGCCGCAGCCGGGACAGGGAAGAGGTGGACAAAAACATTCAGTACTTC. Protein sequence: CASSRSRDREEVDKNIQYF.

This clone showed up just a few times. The chain joins TRBV9 to TRBJ2-7; D may be TRBD1 (6 bases). The V gene lost 0 bases and the J gene lost 3 bases, with 13 bases spanning the gap. Per the germline V gene, CDR1 is SGDLS and CDR2 is YYNGEE. The CDR3 is made up of 15 amino acids. The CDR3 loop reads CASSVDVQGNYEQYF. As DNA, the CDR3 is TGTGCCAGCAGCGTAGATGTCCAGGGGAACTACGAGCAGTACTTC.

The chain has TRBV13 and TRBJ1-5; tentatively, D is TRBD1 (5 bases). Germline V CDR1 and CDR2: PRHDT, FYEKMQ (reference sequence). The CDR3 totals 14 residues. With 3 bases removed from V and 2 bases from J, the gap between germline ends came to 8 bases. The CDR3 protein is CASSFGAGNQPQHF. CDR3 DNA sequence: TGTGCCAGCAGCTTTGGGGCGGGCAATCAGCCCCAGCATTTT.

The chain couples TRBV5-1 to TRBJ2-3; D is perhaps TRBD2 (5 bases). V lost 0 bases and J lost 5, with 13 bases in between. The germline CDR1 and CDR2 sequences are SGHRS and YFSETQ. The CDR3 runs to 15 residues. CDR3 coding DNA: TGCGCCAGCAGCTTGGCGAGGGAGAGCGAAGATACGCAGTATTTT. It encodes CASSLARESEDTQYF.

This sequence joins TRBV30 and TRBJ1-1; D perhaps matches TRBD1 (6 bases). In germline, CDR1 is GTSNPN, CDR2 SVGIG (reference sequence). V was clipped by 8 bases and J by 1 base, with 14 bases between them. The CDR3 runs 13 residues. CDR3 region: CARRQDKNTEAFF. The CDR3 DNA sequence: TGTGCCCGCCGACAGGACAAGAACACTGAAGCTTTCTTT.

The chain joins TRBV5-6 to TRBJ1-3; D is uncertain. V was pared by 4 bases and J by 3 bases, with 14 bases between. The CDR3 is 15 residues long. Germline CDR1 is SGHDT and CDR2 is YYEEEE. Here the CDR3 DNA reads TGTGCCAGCAGCGCTGACAACGGCCTTGGAAACACCATATATTTT. This gives the protein CASSADNGLGNTIYF.

CDR3 in amino acids: CSVATRGIVDNEQFF. The CDR3 DNA is TGCAGCGTCGCGACCCGCGGGATTGTCGACAATGAGCAGTTCTTC. The chain uses TRBV29-1 and TRBJ2-1, with D maybe TRBD2 (6 bases). From germline, CDR1 is SQVTM and CDR2 ANQGSEA. V was trimmed by 6 bases and J by 5 bases, leaving 20 bases between them. The CDR3 length is 15 residues.

This rearrangement joins TRBV20-1 to TRBJ2-3; 12 bases map to TRBD2. The CDR3 totals 16 residues. Per germline, CDR1 DFQATT and CDR2 SNEGSKA (reference sequence). Trimming took 3 bases from V and 6 from J; bases not matched to a gene: 10. CDR3 DNA: TGCAGTGCTAGTGGGCTAGCGGGAGGGCCGGTGGATACGCAGTATTTT. Its protein is CSASGLAGGPVDTQYF.

J is TRBJ1-1 and V is TRBV10-2, with unresolved D. This CDR3 region has 12 residues. Trimming pared 5 bases from V and 11 bases from J, leaving 15 bases between. CDR1 is WSHSY, CDR2 SAAADI, per germline. The CDR3 region is CASSIESTRAFF. In nucleotides, the CDR3 is TGCGCCAGCAGTATTGAAAGTACCCGGGCTTTCTTT.

This chain links TRBV5-4 with TRBJ2-1; TRBD1 matches at 7 bases. The CDR3 is made up of 15 amino acids. The ends lost 3 bases at V and 0 bases at J; junction bases unmatched: 3. Germline CDR1 SGHNT, CDR2 YYREEE (reference sequence). CDR3 amino acids: CASSSGTASYNEQFF. CDR3 DNA: TGTGCCAGCAGCTCAGGGACAGCCTCCTACAATGAGCAGTTCTTC.

The chain couples TRBV7-9 to TRBJ2-1, with 10 bases lining up with TRBD2. CDR3 size: 16 residues. Germline CDR1 SEHNR, CDR2 FQNEAQ (reference sequence). J lost 8 bases, V lost 5 bases, and 12 bases had no gene match. This CDR3 is CASSPFERGGLYEQFF. In nucleotides, the CDR3 is TGTGCCAGCAGCCCCTTCGAGCGGGGGGGCTTGTATGAGCAGTTCTTC.

This rearrangement joins TRBV27 to TRBJ2-1; 7 positions match TRBD1. V lost 2 bases to trimming and J lost 6 bases; unmatched junction nucleotides: 10. The CDR3 totals 16 residues. Germline V gene sequence: CDR1 MNHEY, CDR2 SMNVEV (reference sequence). CDR3 DNA: TGTGCCAGCAGTTTAGAGGTGGGACAGTCAATCAATGAGCAGTTCTTC. Translated, it gives CASSLEVGQSINEQFF.

This clone turned up a few times. The chain carries TRBV5-5 and TRBJ1-6; 9 bases agree with TRBD1. The CDR3 sequence is 15 residues long. Germline assignment: CDR1 SGHKS and CDR2 YYEKEE (reference sequence). J was trimmed by 9 bases and V by 3 bases; bases with no gene match: 7. The CDR3 region is CASSSMTGGTSPLHF. CDR3 nucleotide sequence: TGTGCCAGCAGCTCGATGACAGGGGGAACTTCACCCCTCCACTTT.